This T cell receptor beta chain is drawn from a study of T cell responses to AZD1222 COVID-19 vaccine. TCRdb's copy holds only in-frame clones and misses some; the assay was immunoSEQ multiplex PCR. The data show about 150,000 clones, approximately 85% seen once. This clonotype originated in an adult in good health. The sample was peripheral blood, taken on day 0 of AZD1222 vaccination.

CDR3 residues: CASSIGTNNSPLHF. The CDR3 DNA reads TGTGCCAGTAGTATCGGGACCAATAATTCACCCCTCCACTTT. This chain links TRBV19 with TRBJ1-6, with D perhaps matching TRBD1 (5 bases). The CDR3 totals 14 residues. The ends were cut back, 3 bases at V and 5 bases at J, with 8 bases in the middle. Looked up from germline, CDR1 is LNHDA and CDR2 is SQIVND (reference sequence).